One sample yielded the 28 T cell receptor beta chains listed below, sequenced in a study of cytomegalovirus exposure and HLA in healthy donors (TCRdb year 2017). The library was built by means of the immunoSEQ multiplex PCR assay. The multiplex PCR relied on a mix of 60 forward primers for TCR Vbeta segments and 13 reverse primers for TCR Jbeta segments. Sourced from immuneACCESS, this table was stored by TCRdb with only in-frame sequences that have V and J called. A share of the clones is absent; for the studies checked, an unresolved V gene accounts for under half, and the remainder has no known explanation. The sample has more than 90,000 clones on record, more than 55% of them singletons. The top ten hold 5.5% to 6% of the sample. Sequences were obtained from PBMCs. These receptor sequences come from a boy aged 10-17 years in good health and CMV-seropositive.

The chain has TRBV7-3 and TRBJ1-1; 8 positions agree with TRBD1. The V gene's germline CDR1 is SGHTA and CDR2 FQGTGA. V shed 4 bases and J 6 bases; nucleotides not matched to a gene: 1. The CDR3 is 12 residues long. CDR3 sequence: CASSSTGAEAFF. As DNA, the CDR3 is TGTGCCAGCAGCTCGACAGGGGCTGAAGCTTTCTTT.

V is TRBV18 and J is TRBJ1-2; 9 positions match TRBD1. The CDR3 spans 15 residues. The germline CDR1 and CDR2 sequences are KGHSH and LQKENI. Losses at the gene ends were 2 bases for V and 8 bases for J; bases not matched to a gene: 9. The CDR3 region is CASSPNENRGLGYTF. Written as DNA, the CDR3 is TGTGCCAGCTCACCAAATGAAAACAGGGGGCTCGGCTACACCTTC.

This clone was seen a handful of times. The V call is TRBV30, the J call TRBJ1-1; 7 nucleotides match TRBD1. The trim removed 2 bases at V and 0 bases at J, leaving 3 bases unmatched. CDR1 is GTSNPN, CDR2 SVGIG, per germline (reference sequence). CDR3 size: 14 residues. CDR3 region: CAWSSGQMNTEAFF. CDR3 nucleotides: TGTGCCTGGAGTTCGGGACAGATGAACACTGAAGCTTTCTTT.

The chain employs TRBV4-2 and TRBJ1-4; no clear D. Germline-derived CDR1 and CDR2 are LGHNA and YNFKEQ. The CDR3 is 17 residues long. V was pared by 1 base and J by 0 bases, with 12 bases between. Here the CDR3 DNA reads TGTGCCAGCAGCCAAGCACGATGGCAGACAACTAATGAAAAACTGTTTTTT. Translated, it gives CASSQARWQTTNEKLFF.

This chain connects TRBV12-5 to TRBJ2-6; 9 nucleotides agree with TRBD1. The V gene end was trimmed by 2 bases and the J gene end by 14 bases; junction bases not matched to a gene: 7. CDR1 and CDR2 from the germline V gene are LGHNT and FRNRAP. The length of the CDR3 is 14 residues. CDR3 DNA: TGTGCTAGTGGTTTGTACAGGGGGCGTTCCCTCCTGACTTTC. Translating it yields CASGLYRGRSLLTF.

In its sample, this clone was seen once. CDR3 sequence (DNA): TGTGCCAGCAGCTTGGTTGCCGAGACGGGTGGCTACACCTTC. Its protein is CASSLVAETGGYTF. V and J are TRBV5-5 and TRBJ1-2; the D is unclear. The CDR3 is 14 residues long. The germline gives CDR1 SGHKS, CDR2 YYEKEE (reference sequence). V was shortened by 0 bases and J by 7 bases, with 13 bases between the two germline ends.

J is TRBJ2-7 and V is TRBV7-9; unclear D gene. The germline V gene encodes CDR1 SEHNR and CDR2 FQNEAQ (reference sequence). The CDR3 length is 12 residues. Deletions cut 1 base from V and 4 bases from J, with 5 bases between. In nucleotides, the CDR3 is TGTGCCAGCAGCTTAGAACAGTACGAGCAGTACTTC. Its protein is CASSLEQYEQYF.

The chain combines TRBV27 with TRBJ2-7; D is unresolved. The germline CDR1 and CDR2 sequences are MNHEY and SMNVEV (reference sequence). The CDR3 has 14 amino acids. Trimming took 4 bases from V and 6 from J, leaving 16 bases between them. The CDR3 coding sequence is TGTGCCAGCAGTTCGTCGCTTTACGGTAGCGAGCAGTACTTC. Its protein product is CASSSSLYGSEQYF.

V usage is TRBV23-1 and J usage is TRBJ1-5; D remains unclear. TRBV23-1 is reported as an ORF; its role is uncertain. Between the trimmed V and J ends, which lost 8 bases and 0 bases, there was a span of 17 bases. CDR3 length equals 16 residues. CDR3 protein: CASPPKAVDSNQPQHF. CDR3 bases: TGCGCCAGCCCCCCCAAGGCGGTTGATAGCAATCAGCCCCAGCATTTT.

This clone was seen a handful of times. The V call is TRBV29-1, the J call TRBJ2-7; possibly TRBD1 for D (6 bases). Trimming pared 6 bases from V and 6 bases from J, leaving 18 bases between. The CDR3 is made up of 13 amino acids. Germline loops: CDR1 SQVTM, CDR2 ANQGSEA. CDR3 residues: CSVFHRERSEQYF. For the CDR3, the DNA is TGCAGCGTCTTTCACAGGGAAAGGAGCGAGCAGTACTTC.

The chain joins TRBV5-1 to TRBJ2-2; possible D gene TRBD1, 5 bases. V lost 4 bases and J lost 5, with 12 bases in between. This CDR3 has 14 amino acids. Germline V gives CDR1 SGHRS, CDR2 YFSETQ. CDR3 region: CASSESGQTGELFF. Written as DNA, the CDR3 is TGCGCCAGCAGCGAATCAGGGCAGACCGGGGAGCTGTTTTTT.

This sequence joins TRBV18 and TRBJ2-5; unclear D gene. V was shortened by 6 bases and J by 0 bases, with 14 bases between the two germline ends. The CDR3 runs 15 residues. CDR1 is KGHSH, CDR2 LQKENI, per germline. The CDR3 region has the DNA TGTGCCAGCTCGACGGGTAGACGGAACCAAGAGACCCAGTACTTC. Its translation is CASSTGRRNQETQYF.

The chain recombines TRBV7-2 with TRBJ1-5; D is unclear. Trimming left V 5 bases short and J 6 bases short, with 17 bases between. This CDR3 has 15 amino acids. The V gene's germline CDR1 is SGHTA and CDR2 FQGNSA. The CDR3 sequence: CASSPRGIGGQPQHF. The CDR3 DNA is TGTGCCAGCAGCCCCCGTGGGATCGGAGGTCAGCCCCAGCATTTT. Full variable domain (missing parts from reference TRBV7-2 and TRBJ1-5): GAGVSQSPSNKVTEKGKDVELRCDPISGHTALYWYRQSLGQGLEFLIYFQGNSAPDKSGLPSDRFSAERTGGSVSTLTIQRTQQEDSAVYLCASSPRGIGGQPQHFGDGTRLSIL.

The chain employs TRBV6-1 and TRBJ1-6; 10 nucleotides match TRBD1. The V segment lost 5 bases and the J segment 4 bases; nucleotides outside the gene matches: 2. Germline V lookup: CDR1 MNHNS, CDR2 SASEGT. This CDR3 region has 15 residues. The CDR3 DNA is TGTGCCAGCAGTCCGGGACAGGGGTATAATTCACCCCTCCACTTT. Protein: CASSPGQGYNSPLHF.

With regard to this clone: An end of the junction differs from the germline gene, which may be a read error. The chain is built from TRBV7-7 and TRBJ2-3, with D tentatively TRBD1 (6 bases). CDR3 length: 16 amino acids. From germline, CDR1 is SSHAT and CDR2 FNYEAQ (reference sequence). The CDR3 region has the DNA TGTGCTAGCAGCTTAACGGAAACCCCAGGGGCAGATACGCAGTATTTT. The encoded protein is CASSLTETPGADTQYF.

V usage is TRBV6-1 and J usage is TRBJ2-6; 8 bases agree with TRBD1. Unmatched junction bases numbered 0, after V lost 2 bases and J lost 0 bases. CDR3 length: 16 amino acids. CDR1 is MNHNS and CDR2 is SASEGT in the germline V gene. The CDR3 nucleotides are TGTGCCAGCAGTGAAACAGGGGGCTCTGGGGCCAACGTCCTGACTTTC. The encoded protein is CASSETGGSGANVLTF.

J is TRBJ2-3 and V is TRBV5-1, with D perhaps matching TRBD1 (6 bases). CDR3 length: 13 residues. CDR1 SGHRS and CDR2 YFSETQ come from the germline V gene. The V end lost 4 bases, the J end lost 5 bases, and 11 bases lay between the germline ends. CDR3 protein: CASSILRGDTQYF. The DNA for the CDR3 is TGCGCCAGCAGCATCCTCAGGGGAGATACGCAGTATTTT. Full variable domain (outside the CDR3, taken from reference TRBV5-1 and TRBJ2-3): KAGVTQTPRYLIKTRGQQVTLSCSPISGHRSVSWYQQTPGQGLQFLFEYFSETQRNKGNFPGRFSGRQFSNSRSEMNVSTLELGDSALYLCASSILRGDTQYFGPGTRLTVL.

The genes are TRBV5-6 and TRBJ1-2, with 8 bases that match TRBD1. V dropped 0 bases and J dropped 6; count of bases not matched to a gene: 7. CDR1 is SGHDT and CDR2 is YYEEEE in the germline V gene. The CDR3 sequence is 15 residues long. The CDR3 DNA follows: TGTGCCAGCAGCTTGGGGATGACAGGGGTTGATGGCTACACCTTC. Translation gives CASSLGMTGVDGYTF.

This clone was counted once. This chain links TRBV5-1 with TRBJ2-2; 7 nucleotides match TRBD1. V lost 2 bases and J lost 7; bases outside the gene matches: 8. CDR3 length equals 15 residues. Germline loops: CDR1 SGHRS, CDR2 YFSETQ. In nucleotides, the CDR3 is TGCGCCAGCAGCTTAGTGACAGGGTTGAACGGGGAGCTGTTTTTT. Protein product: CASSLVTGLNGELFF.

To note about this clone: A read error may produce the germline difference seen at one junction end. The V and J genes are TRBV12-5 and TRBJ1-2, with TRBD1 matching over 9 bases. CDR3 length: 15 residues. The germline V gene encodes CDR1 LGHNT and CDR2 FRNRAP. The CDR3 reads CASGPPGQGIDGYPF. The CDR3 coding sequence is TGTGCTAGTGGCCCTCCGGGACAGGGAATTGATGGCTACCCCTTC.

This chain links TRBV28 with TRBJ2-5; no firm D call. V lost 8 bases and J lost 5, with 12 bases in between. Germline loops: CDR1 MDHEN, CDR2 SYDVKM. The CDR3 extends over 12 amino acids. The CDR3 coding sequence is TGTGCCAGCCGCGGTAGCCTGGAGACCCAGTACTTC. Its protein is CASRGSLETQYF.

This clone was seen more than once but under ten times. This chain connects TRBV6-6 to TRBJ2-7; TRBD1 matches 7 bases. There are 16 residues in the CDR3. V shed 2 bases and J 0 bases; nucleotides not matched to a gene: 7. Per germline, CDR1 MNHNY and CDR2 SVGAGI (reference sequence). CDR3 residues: CASSYNRRDSSYEQYF. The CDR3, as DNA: TGTGCCAGCAGTTACAATCGCCGGGACAGCTCCTACGAGCAGTACTTC.

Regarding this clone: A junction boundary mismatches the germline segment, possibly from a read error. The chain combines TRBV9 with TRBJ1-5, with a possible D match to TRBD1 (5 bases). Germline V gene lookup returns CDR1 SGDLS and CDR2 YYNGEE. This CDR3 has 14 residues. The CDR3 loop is CASSEGPENQPQNF. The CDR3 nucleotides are TGTGCCAGCAGCGAGGGGCCGGAAAATCAGCCCCAGAATTTT. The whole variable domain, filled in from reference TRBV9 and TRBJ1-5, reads DSGVTQTPKHLITATGQRVTLRCSPRSGDLSVYWYQQSLDQGLQFLIQYYNGEERAKGNILERFSAQQFPDLHSELNLSSLELGDSALYFCASSEGPENQPQNFGDGTRLSIL.

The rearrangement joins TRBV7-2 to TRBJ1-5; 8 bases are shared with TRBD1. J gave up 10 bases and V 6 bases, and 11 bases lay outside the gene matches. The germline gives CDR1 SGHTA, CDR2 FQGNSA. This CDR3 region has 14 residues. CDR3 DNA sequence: TGTGCCAGCAGTAGAGGACAGGGAGTTTTTCCCCAGCATTTT. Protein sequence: CASSRGQGVFPQHF.

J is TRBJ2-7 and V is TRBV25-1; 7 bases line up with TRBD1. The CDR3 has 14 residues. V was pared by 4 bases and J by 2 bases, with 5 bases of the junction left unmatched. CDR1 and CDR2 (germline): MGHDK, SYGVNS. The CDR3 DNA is TGTGCCAGCAGTGCCCGACAGGGAACCTACGAGCAGTACTTC. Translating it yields CASSARQGTYEQYF.

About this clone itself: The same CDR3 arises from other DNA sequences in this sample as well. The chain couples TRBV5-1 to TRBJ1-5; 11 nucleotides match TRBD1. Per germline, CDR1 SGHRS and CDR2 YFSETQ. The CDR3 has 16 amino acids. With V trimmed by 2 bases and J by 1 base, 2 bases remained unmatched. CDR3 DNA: TGCGCCAGCAGCTTAGGGACAGGGGGGAGCAATCAGCCCCAGCATTTT. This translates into CASSLGTGGSNQPQHF. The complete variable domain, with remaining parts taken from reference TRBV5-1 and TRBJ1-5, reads KAGVTQTPRYLIKTRGQQVTLSCSPISGHRSVSWYQQTPGQGLQFLFEYFSETQRNKGNFPGRFSGRQFSNSRSEMNVSTLELGDSALYLCASSLGTGGSNQPQHFGDGTRLSIL.

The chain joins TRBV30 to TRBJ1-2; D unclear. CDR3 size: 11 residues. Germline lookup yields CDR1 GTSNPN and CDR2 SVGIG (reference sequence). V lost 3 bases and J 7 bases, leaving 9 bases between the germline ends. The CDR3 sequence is CAWSREPGYTF. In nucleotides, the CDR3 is TGTGCCTGGAGCCGAGAACCTGGCTACACCTTC.

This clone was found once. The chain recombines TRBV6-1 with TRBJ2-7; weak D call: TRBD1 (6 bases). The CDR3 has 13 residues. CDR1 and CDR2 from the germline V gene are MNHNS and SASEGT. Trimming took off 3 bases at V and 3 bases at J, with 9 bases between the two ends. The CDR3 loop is CASSDWDNYEQYF. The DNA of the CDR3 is TGTGCCAGCAGTGATTGGGACAACTACGAGCAGTACTTC.